The rows below give T cell receptor beta chains drawn from one sample of a study of T cells in Graves' hyperthyroidism and ophthalmopathy. TCRdb reanalysed the multiplex PCR reads using MiXCR and keeps one entry per CDR3 protein. In the table there are some 370,000 distinct CDR3 sequences, 17% of which are singletons. The specimen sequenced was blood. Every receptor here comes from a woman in her twenties or thirties with Graves' hyperthyroidism that later progressed to Graves' ophthalmopathy. The CDR3 runs from the conserved cysteine through the conserved F or W. The order of the fields is D gene, J gene, clone size, V gene, CDR3 protein, CDR3 DNA. The D gene is left open where the match is weak. The size field is filled for only some rows; it gives once, few, many or a size class.

. TRBJ2-1 . TRBV28 CASSEVTEIYEQFF TGTGCCAGCAGTGAAGTAACGGAGATTTATGAGCAGTTCTTC
TRBD1 TRBJ2-2 . TRBV10-3 CAIAGAGGNPANTGELFF TGTGCCATCGCTGGGGCAGGGGGCAATCCCGCGAACACCGGGGAGCTGTTTTTT
. TRBJ1-1 many TRBV6-1 CASSETWRGGTEAFF TGTGCCAGCAGTGAAACGTGGAGGGGAGGAACTGAAGCTTTCTTT
TRBD2 TRBJ2-7 . TRBV20-1 CSAKPGTSFSEQYF TGCAGTGCTAAACCAGGGACTAGCTTCTCCGAGCAGTACTTC
TRBD2 TRBJ2-1 many TRBV27 CASSPGTSGAYNEQFF TGTGCCAGCAGTCCCGGGACTAGCGGGGCCTACAATGAGCAGTTCTTC
. TRBJ2-2 . TRBV28 CASSFYRGQTGELFF TGTGCCAGCAGTTTCTACCGAGGACAAACCGGGGAGCTGTTTTTT
TRBD2 TRBJ2-3 . TRBV3-1 CASSQGVLAGVGDTQYF TGTGCCAGCAGCCAAGGGGTTCTAGCGGGAGTGGGTGATACGCAGTATTTT
TRBD1 TRBJ1-5 . TRBV24-1 CATSDWDSGQPQHF TGTGCCACCAGTGATTGGGACAGTGGTCAGCCCCAGCATTTT
. TRBJ1-6 many TRBV2 CASTVRNSPLHF TGTGCCAGCACTGTCCGAAATTCACCCCTCCACTTT
TRBD1 TRBJ1-2 . TRBV28 CASTAGGSNYGYTF TGTGCCAGCACTGCAGGGGGCTCTAACTATGGCTACACCTTC
. TRBJ1-6 few TRBV3-1 CASSQTTGSNSPLHF TGTGCCAGCAGTCAGACTACAGGGAGTAATTCACCCCTCCACTTT
. TRBJ1-4 many TRBV28 CASSIPLGEVYEKLFF TGTGCCAGCAGTATCCCCCTCGGGGAGGTCTATGAAAAACTGTTTTTT
TRBD1 TRBJ2-1 many TRBV27 CASSWGTGGSNEQFF TGTGCCAGCAGTTGGGGGACAGGGGGTTCCAATGAGCAGTTCTTC
. TRBJ2-1 many TRBV27 CASSPGLWRNEQFF TGTGCCAGCAGCCCGGGACTGTGGAGGAATGAGCAGTTCTTC
. TRBJ1-1 few TRBV6-1 CASFTRENTEAFF TGTGCCAGCTTTACCCGCGAAAACACTGAAGCTTTCTTT
. TRBJ2-1 . TRBV2 CATCLDSYNEQFF TGTGCCACTTGTCTAGATTCCTACAATGAGCAGTTCTTC
. TRBJ1-1 few TRBV20-1 CSARDGQWMDMNTEAFF TGCAGTGCTAGAGATGGACAGTGGATGGATATGAACACTGAAGCTTTCTTT
TRBD1 TRBJ1-4 . TRBV6-1 CASKGGSLGNEKLFF TGTGCCAGCAAAGGGGGCAGCCTCGGGAATGAAAAACTGTTTTTT
TRBD1 TRBJ1-2 few TRBV20-1 CSAREQGAGGYTF TGCAGTGCTAGAGAGCAGGGGGCGGGGGGCTACACCTTC
TRBD2 TRBJ2-7 . TRBV5-1 CASSSGLAGESYEQYF TGCGCCAGCAGCTCGGGACTAGCGGGGGAGTCCTACGAGCAGTACTTC
TRBD2 TRBJ2-2 many TRBV12-3/TRBV12-4 CASSRAGVNTGELFF TGTGCCAGCAGCCGAGCGGGAGTGAACACCGGGGAGCTGTTTTTT
. TRBJ2-5 many TRBV6-1 CASSEQPSGQKETQYF TGTGCCAGCAGTGAACAGCCCTCGGGGCAAAAAGAGACCCAGTACTTC
TRBD2 TRBJ2-1 many TRBV27 CASTNSLAGENEQFF TGTGCCAGCACCAATTCCTTAGCGGGAGAGAATGAGCAGTTCTTC
. TRBJ2-2 many TRBV2 CASSEGRVGGELFF TGTGCCAGCAGTGAAGGCAGGGTGGGCGGGGAGCTGTTTTTT
. TRBJ2-5 many TRBV11-2 CASSLNGETQYF TGTGCCAGCAGCTTGAATGGAGAGACCCAGTACTTC
. TRBJ2-7 many TRBV28 CASSLRGPPSYEQYF TGTGCCAGCAGTTTGAGGGGACCTCCCTCCTACGAGCAGTACTTC
. TRBJ2-3 . TRBV4-1 CASSQVFFRRSTDTQYF TGCGCCAGCAGCCAAGTCTTTTTCCGCCGATCCACAGATACGCAGTATTTT
TRBD2 TRBJ2-2 few TRBV7-9 CASSLVLAGNTGELFF TGTGCCAGCAGCTTAGTTTTAGCGGGAAACACCGGGGAGCTGTTTTTT
. TRBJ2-3 many TRBV18 CASSPGASTDTQYF TGTGCCAGCTCACCGGGGGCGAGCACAGATACGCAGTATTTT
. TRBJ2-3 . TRBV11-1 CASSLYSDTQYF TGTGCCAGCAGCTTATATTCAGATACGCAGTATTTT
. TRBJ2-2 few TRBV4-1 CASSQDFPNTGELFF TGCGCCAGCAGCCAAGACTTCCCGAACACCGGGGAGCTGTTTTTT
TRBD1 TRBJ2-7 many TRBV11-3 CASSPGQGHSNEQYF TGTGCCAGCAGCCCGGGACAGGGGCATTCCAACGAGCAGTACTTC
. TRBJ2-2 few TRBV24-1 CATSDLGRAGANGELFF TGTGCCACCAGTGATTTGGGTCGCGCAGGGGCTAACGGGGAGCTGTTTTTT
TRBD1 TRBJ2-2 many TRBV27 CASSLWTGATGELFF TGTGCCAGCAGTTTATGGACAGGGGCAACCGGGGAGCTGTTTTTT
. TRBJ2-7 . TRBV5-1 CASSLVTRGSYEQYF TGTGCCAGCAGCTTGGTCACTAGGGGCTCCTACGAGCAGTACTTC
TRBD1 TRBJ1-6 . TRBV28 CTSSNSGTDQETQYF TGTACCAGCAGCAACTCCGGGACAGATCAAGAGACCCAGTACTTT